The 12 T cell receptor beta chains given below trace back to one sample, sequenced in a study of T cells in Graves' hyperthyroidism and ophthalmopathy. Amplification of TCR beta CDR3 regions used RNA as the template. A first-round RT-PCR of the TCR CDR3 used the HTBI primer set. MiXCR, applied by TCRdb to the multiplex PCR reads, yields one record per CDR3 protein. The sample has 150,000 or so distinct CDR3 sequences, about 9.4% seen once. Sequenced material: blood. These receptors were collected from a woman aged 18-35 years with Graves' hyperthyroidism that later progressed to Graves' ophthalmopathy.

This chain links TRBV27 with TRBJ2-7, with 8 bases aligning to TRBD2. This CDR3 has 14 amino acids. CDR1 is MNHEY, CDR2 SMNVEV, per germline (reference sequence). V shed 5 bases and J 2 bases; nucleotides not matched to a gene: 5. The CDR3, as DNA: TGTGCCAGCAGTCCCGAGCGGGGGACCTACGAGCAGTACTTC. Amino acid sequence: CASSPERGTYEQYF.

This clonotype was observed at least ten times. This chain connects TRBV3-1 to TRBJ2-7; the match to TRBD2 covers 10 bases. Germline values: CDR1 LGHDT, CDR2 YNNKEL (reference sequence). CDR3 length: 16 residues. J gave up 7 bases and V 1 base, and 10 bases lay outside the gene matches. The CDR3 nucleotides are TGTGCCAGCAGCCAAGCGGTGCTAGCGGGAGTCTGGGAGCAGTACTTC. Translating it yields CASSQAVLAGVWEQYF.

This clonotype has ten or more counts. The genes are TRBV29-1 and TRBJ2-2; 7 bases map to TRBD1. Germline CDR1 reads SQVTM; CDR2 reads ANQGSEA. The CDR3 extends over 14 amino acids. V was clipped by 3 bases and J by 4 bases; unmatched bases: 5. DNA for the CDR3: TGCAGCGTTGATAGGGGGCATAGCACCGGGGAGCTGTTTTTT. As protein: CSVDRGHSTGELFF.

This clonotype showed up many times. CDR3 amino acids: CASRALGDSPLHF. The DNA for the CDR3 is TGTGCCAGCAGGGCCCTTGGGGATTCACCCCTCCACTTT. The chain carries TRBV12-3 or TRBV12-4 and TRBJ1-6, with D unresolved. The ends were cut back, 6 bases at V and 8 bases at J, with 11 bases in the middle. The CDR3 spans 13 residues.

This clonotype was recorded once. A much larger clone lies one base from this, so it may be a read error. The chain employs TRBV6-1 and TRBJ2-3; 11 nucleotides align to TRBD2. With 5 bases clipped from V and 4 bases from J, the junction kept 8 bases outside the gene matches. The CDR3 is 16 residues long. The germline gives CDR1 MNHNS, CDR2 SASEGT. The CDR3 is CASSPPTSGRPDTQYF. In DNA, the CDR3 is TGTGCCAGCAGTCCCCCAACTAGCGGGAGACCAGATACGCAGTATTTT.

There are many counts of this clonotype. The gene calls are TRBV3-1 and TRBJ2-3; D ambiguous. CDR1 and CDR2 (germline): LGHDT, YNNKEL (reference sequence). The CDR3 is 17 residues long. The germline V and J ends were trimmed by 2 bases and 1 base, with 16 bases remaining between them. The DNA for the CDR3 is TGTGCCAGCAGCCAAACCCCGAAAAGCTGGGGCACAGATACGCAGTATTTT. Translated: CASSQTPKSWGTDTQYF.

This clonotype was counted between two and nine times. The chain carries TRBV6-5 and TRBJ1-1; tentative D call: TRBD1 (6 bases). Looked up from germline, CDR1 is MNHEY and CDR2 is SVGAGI. The ends were cut back, 0 bases at V and 2 bases at J, with 19 bases in the middle. The CDR3 totals 18 residues. The CDR3 nucleotides are TGTGCCAGCAGTTACTCCTCCTTTGGACAGTTACTAAACACTGAAGCTTTCTTT. This sequence encodes CASSYSSFGQLLNTEAFF.

The chain has TRBV25-1 and TRBJ2-5; 11 positions match TRBD2. This CDR3 is 15 amino acids long. V was pared by 4 bases and J by 5 bases, with 6 bases of the junction left unmatched. Germline CDR1 reads MGHDK; CDR2 reads SYGVNS. For the CDR3, the DNA is TGTGCCAGCAGTGCCTTAGCGGGAGGGCCTGAGACCCAGTACTTC. This gives the protein CASSALAGGPETQYF.

In this sample, this clonotype turned up many times. The chain uses TRBV28 and TRBJ1-5; D gene unclear. CDR3 size: 15 residues. Trimming removed 9 bases at V and 0 bases at J, with 15 bases between. Per the germline V gene, CDR1 is MDHEN and CDR2 is SYDVKM. This CDR3 is CASTVQVYSNQPQHF. CDR3 DNA: TGTGCCAGTACAGTGCAGGTTTATAGCAATCAGCCCCAGCATTTT.

This clonotype was counted many times. The rearrangement joins TRBV19 to TRBJ2-7; D is perhaps TRBD2 (6 bases). The CDR3 spans 14 residues. Between the trimmed V and J ends, which lost 4 bases and 2 bases, there was a span of 12 bases. The germline V gene has CDR1 LNHDA and CDR2 SQIVND (reference sequence). This chain's CDR3 is CASSTGLLPYEQYF. The CDR3 nucleotides read TGTGCCAGTAGTACCGGACTACTCCCCTACGAGCAGTACTTC.

There are a few counts of this clonotype. This chain joins TRBV20-1 and TRBJ1-5; 9 nucleotides agree with TRBD1. This CDR3 spans 15 amino acids. Germline loops: CDR1 DFQATT, CDR2 SNEGSKA (reference sequence). The V and J ends lost 2 bases and 2 bases, in that order; junction bases with no gene match: 4. The CDR3 sequence: CSARLGQGGNQPQHF. CDR3 DNA: TGCAGTGCTAGATTGGGACAGGGTGGCAATCAGCCCCAGCATTTT.

This clonotype was recorded at least ten times. The genes are TRBV18 and TRBJ1-5, with 10 nucleotides matching TRBD1. After removal of 3 bases from V and 5 bases from J, the junction contained 4 bases not matched to a gene. The CDR3 consists of 15 residues. The germline V gene has CDR1 KGHSH and CDR2 LQKENI. CDR3 residues: CASSPAGTGDQPQHF. The CDR3 DNA sequence: TGTGCCAGCTCACCGGCAGGGACAGGGGATCAGCCCCAGCATTTT.